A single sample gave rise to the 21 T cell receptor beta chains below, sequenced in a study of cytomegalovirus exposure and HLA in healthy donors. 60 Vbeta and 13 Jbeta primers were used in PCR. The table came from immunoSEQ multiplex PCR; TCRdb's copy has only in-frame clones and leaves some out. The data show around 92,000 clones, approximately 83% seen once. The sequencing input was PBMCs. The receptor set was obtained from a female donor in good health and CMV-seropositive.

The CDR3 reads CASSQDVGLTIPEQYF. The CDR3 bases are TGTGCCAGCAGCCAAGATGTTGGACTCACCATCCCGGAGCAGTACTTC. The rearrangement links TRBV14 to TRBJ2-7; a weak D match, TRBD2 (5 bases). Trimming took 0 bases from V and 7 from J, leaving 19 bases between them. Germline CDR1 and CDR2: SGHDN and FVKESK. The CDR3 spans 16 residues.

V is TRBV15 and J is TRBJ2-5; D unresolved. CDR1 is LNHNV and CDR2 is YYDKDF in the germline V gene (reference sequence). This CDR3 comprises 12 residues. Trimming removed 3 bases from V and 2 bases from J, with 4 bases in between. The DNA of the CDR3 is TGTGCCACCAGCAGTCTACAAGAGACCCAGTACTTC. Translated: CATSSLQETQYF.

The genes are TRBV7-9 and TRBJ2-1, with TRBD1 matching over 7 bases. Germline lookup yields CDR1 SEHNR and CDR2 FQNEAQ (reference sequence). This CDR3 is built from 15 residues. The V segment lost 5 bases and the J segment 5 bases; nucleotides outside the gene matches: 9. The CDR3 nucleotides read TGTGCCAGCAGCCCTCCTGACAGGGCCAACAATGAGCAGTTCTTC. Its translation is CASSPPDRANNEQFF.

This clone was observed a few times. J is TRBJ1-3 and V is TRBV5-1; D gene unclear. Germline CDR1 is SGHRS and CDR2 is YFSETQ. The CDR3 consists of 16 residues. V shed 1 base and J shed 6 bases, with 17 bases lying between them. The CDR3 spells CASSLRSTWSANTIYF. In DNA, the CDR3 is TGCGCCAGCAGCTTGCGGTCAACATGGAGCGCAAACACCATATATTTT.

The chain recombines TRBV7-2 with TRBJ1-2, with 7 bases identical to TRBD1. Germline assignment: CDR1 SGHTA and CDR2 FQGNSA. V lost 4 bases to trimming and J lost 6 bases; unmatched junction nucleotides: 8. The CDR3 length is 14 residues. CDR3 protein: CASSSGGTVNGYTF. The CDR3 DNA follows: TGTGCCAGCAGCTCTGGGGGGACAGTGAATGGCTACACCTTC.

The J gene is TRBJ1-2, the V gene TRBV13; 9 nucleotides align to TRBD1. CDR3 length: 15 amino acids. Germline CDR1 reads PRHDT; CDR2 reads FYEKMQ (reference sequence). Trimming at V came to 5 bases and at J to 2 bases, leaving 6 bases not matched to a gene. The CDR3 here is CASSTTGGWNYGYTF. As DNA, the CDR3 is TGTGCCAGCAGCACAACAGGGGGCTGGAACTATGGCTACACCTTC.

CDR3 residues: CASSEGSYGYTF. The CDR3 coding sequence is TGTGCCAGCAGTGAAGGCAGCTATGGCTACACCTTC. The chain uses TRBV2 and TRBJ1-2; D unresolved. The CDR3 sequence is 12 residues long. Trimming took 1 base from V and 4 from J, leaving 4 bases between them. In germline, CDR1 is SNHLY, CDR2 FYNNEI.

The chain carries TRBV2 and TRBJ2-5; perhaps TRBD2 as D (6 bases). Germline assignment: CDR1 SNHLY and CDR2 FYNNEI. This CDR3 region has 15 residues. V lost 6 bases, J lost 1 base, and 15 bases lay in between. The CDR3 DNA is TGTGCCAGCAGGAACTACCTAGCGTCCCAAGAGACCCAGTACTTC. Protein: CASRNYLASQETQYF.

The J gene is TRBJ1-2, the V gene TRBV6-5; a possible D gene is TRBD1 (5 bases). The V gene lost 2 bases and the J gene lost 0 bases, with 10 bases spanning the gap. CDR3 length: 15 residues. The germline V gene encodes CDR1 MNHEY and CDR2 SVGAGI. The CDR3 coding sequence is TGTGCCAGCAGTTACGCAGGGAGGCCTAACTATGGCTACACCTTC. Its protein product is CASSYAGRPNYGYTF.

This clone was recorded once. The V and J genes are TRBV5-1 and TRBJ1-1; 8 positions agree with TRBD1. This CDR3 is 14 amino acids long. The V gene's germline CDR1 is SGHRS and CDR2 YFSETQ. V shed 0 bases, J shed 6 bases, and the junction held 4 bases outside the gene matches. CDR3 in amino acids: CASSLVRGPSEAFF. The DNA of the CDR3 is TGCGCCAGCAGCTTGGTCAGGGGGCCGTCTGAAGCTTTCTTT. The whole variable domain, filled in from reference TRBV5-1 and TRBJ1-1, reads KAGVTQTPRYLIKTRGQQVTLSCSPISGHRSVSWYQQTPGQGLQFLFEYFSETQRNKGNFPGRFSGRQFSNSRSEMNVSTLELGDSALYLCASSLVRGPSEAFFGQGTRLTVV.

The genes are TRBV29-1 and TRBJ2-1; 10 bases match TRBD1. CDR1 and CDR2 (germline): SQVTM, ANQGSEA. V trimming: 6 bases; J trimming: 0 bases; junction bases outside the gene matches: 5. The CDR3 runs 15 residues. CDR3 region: CSVHRTGGSYNEQFF. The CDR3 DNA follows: TGCAGCGTCCATCGGACAGGGGGCTCCTACAATGAGCAGTTCTTC.

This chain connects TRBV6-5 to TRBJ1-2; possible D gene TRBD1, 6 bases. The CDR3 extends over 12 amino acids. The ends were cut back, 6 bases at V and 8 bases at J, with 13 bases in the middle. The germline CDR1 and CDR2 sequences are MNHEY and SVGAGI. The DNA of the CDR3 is TGTGCCAGCAGGAGACAGGACTGGGGCTACACCTTC. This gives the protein CASRRQDWGYTF.

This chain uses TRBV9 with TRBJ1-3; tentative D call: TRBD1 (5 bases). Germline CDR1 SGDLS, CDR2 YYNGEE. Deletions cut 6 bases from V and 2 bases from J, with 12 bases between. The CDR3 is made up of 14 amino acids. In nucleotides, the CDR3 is TGTGCCAGCAACGTGGGGGGGGCTGGAAACACCATATATTTT. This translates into CASNVGGAGNTIYF.

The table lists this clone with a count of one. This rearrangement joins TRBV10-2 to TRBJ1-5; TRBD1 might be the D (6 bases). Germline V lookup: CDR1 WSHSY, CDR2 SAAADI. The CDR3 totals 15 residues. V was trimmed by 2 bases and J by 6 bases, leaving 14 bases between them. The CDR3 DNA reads TGCGCCAGCAGTGAGCCGACAGGCCTACTTCAGCCCCAGCATTTT. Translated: CASSEPTGLLQPQHF.

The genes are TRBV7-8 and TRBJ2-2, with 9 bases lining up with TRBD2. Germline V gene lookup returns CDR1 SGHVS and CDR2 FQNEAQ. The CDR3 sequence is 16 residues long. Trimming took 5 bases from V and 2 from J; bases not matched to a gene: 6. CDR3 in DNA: TGTGCCAGCAGCCTCACTAGCGGGTTTAACACCGGGGAGCTGTTTTTT. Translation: CASSLTSGFNTGELFF.

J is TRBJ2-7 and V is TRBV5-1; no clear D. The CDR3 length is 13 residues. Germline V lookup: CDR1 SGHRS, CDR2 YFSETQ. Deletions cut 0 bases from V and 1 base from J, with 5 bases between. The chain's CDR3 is CASSLATSYEQYF. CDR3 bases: TGCGCCAGCAGCTTGGCCACATCCTACGAGCAGTACTTC.

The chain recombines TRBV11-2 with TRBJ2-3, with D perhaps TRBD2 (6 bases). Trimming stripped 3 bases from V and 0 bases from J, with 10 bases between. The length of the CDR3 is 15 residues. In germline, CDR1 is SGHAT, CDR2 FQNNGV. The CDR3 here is CASSLGGGSTDTQYF. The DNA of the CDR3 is TGTGCCAGCAGCTTGGGTGGGGGGAGCACAGATACGCAGTATTTT.

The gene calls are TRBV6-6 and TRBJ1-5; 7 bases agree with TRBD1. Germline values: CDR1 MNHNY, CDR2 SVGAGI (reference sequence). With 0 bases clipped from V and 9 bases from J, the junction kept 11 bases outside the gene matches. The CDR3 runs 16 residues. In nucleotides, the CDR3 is TGTGCCAGCAGTTACTCAACCACAGGGGCCTCCGTGCCCCAGCATTTT. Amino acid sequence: CASSYSTTGASVPQHF.

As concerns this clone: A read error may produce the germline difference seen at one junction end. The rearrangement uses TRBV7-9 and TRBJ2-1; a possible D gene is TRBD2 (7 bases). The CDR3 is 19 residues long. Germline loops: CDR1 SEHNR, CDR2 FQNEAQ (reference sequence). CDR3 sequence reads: CSSSFVGGQGGAGVNEQFF. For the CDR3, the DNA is TGTTCCAGCAGCTTTGTGGGGGGCCAAGGAGGGGCGGGGGTTAATGAGCAGTTCTTC.

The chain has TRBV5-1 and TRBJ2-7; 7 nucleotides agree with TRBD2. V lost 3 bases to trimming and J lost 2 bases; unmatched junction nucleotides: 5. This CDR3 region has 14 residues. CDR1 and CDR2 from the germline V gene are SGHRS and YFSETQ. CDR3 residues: CASSSAGITYEQYF. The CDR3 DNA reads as TGCGCCAGCAGCTCAGCGGGAATTACCTACGAGCAGTACTTC.

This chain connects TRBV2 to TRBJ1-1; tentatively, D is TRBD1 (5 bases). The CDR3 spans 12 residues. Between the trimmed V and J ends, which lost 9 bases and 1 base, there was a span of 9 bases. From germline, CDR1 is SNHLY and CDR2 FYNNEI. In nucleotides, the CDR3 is TGTGCCAGAGAGACAGCGAACACTGAAGCTTTCTTT. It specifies CARETANTEAFF.